This is a list of T cell receptor beta chains from one sample in a study of T-cell memory formation after mild COVID-19. One entry per CDR3 protein results from TCRdb running MiXCR on the 5' RACE reads. Among around 320,000 distinct CDR3 sequences, under 30% were seen once, and the ten largest hold roughly 12%. Source material: PBMCs or a T cell subset sorted from them (not recorded which). These receptors were obtained from an adult woman who had mild COVID-19 (a few samples of this study predate the infection). Cell type and time point are not known. Each CDR3 is given without its conserved first and last residue. Each record gives: D gene, V gene, J gene, CDR3 protein. A D gene is named only where the DNA matches it firmly.

>-|TRBV7-9|TRBJ1-1
ASSLVSDTEAF
>-|TRBV19|TRBJ1-2
ASSIGGGYGYT
>TRBD2|TRBV4-3|TRBJ2-1
ASSQEGYGTSGHEQF
>-|TRBV7-8|TRBJ2-3
ASSLRQTQGTDTQY
>TRBD1|TRBV3-1|TRBJ1-1
ASSRGTGRTEAF
>-|TRBV14|TRBJ2-3
ASSQGIVDTQY
>-|TRBV5-1|TRBJ2-2
ASSSLNTGELF
>-|TRBV20-1|TRBJ2-7
SARDLDDSSYEQY
>TRBD2|TRBV25-1|TRBJ2-4
ASSWSSGKNIQY
>-|TRBV6-5|TRBJ1-2
ASSYSAGGRDGYT
>-|TRBV20-1|TRBJ2-5
SARWGETQY
>TRBD1|TRBV11-2|TRBJ2-5
ASSTGQGRGETQY
>-|TRBV12-3/TRBV12-4|TRBJ1-6
ASSFQGKDSPLH
>TRBD2|TRBV10-3|TRBJ2-1
AISDPGGATHEQF
>-|TRBV29-1|TRBJ1-1
SVEDNTGLAAF
>TRBD2|TRBV3-1|TRBJ2-2
ASSRRGLAPNTGELF
>-|TRBV3-1|TRBJ2-3
ASSQEGGTQY
>TRBD1|TRBV5-4|TRBJ2-1
ASSLVRGLSSYNEQF
>-|TRBV14|TRBJ2-3
ASSQQLERQY
>-|TRBV11-2|TRBJ2-5
ASSLDWETQY
>-|TRBV3-1|TRBJ1-1
ASSQQGGGTEAF
>-|TRBV7-9|TRBJ2-3
ASSPRTADTQY
>-|TRBV4-2|TRBJ2-2
ASSRVGDTGELF
>-|TRBV5-1|TRBJ1-2
ASSKEGGSYGYT
>-|TRBV5-1|TRBJ2-7
ASRRPGYEQY
>TRBD1|TRBV6-1|TRBJ1-1
ASSEGTDSAEAF
>-|TRBV6-5|TRBJ1-2
ASSYSKGHGYT
>-|TRBV24-1|TRBJ2-4
ATSDLWGPSSHCGD
>TRBD2|TRBV4-3|TRBJ2-3
ASSQGTSGLTDTQY
>TRBD1|TRBV20-1|TRBJ2-5
SARDPGQGGRETQY
>-|TRBV6-1|TRBJ1-2
ASRANYGYT
>TRBD1|TRBV7-9|TRBJ2-7
ASSPEGQGTYEQY
>-|TRBV2|TRBJ1-2
ASLLQGSYGYT
>-|TRBV20-1|TRBJ2-3
SARDRRLSADTQY
>-|TRBV24-1|TRBJ2-1
ATSDYADNEQF
>-|TRBV29-1|TRBJ2-3
SVTGNTDTQY
>-|TRBV5-1|TRBJ2-3
ASSLPRDGDSTDTQY
>-|TRBV7-8|TRBJ2-5
ASSLDRAETQY
>TRBD2|TRBV5-1|TRBJ2-1
ASSLVGLDPSNEQF
>-|TRBV5-1|TRBJ2-1
ASSLRRGGLRSYNEQF
>-|TRBV7-2|TRBJ2-3
ASSTVTDTQY
>TRBD1|TRBV5-4|TRBJ2-2
ASRSNRGDTGELF
>TRBD1|TRBV7-9|TRBJ2-3
ASTYVRGSTDTQY
>-|TRBV7-2|TRBJ1-2
ASSPWTGGAEGYT
>-|TRBV24-1|TRBJ2-4
ATSDNGPGNIQY
>TRBD1|TRBV6-1|TRBJ2-3
ASSEPGQGTDTQY
>TRBD2|TRBV4-1|TRBJ2-5
ASSQDRTSGMYQETQY
>TRBD2|TRBV9|TRBJ2-1
ASSEGTSVYNEQF
>TRBD2|TRBV11-2|TRBJ2-7
ASSWVTSGSAYEQY
>-|TRBV11-2|TRBJ1-2
ASSPSNGVYGYT
>-|TRBV7-9|TRBJ2-1
ASSLVLWNEQF
>TRBD1|TRBV7-9|TRBJ1-1
ASSPAGTGNTEAF
>-|TRBV20-1|TRBJ1-6
SARDRTASYNSPLH
>-|TRBV20-1|TRBJ2-5
SARSGSPQETQY